Reported below is one T cell receptor (beta chain). This clonotype was seen at least ten times. This clone's antigen is unknown. Base qualities are not at hand, and no much larger clone is one base apart. These data belong to a study of blood T cells in healthy people across ages (dated by TCRdb to the mid-2010s). About the investigation overall: Template switching captured roughly one uniquely barcoded TCR beta cDNA molecule per two T cells in model experiments. For two donors (one aged 18 to 30 and one aged 80 or older), the study analyzed two additional independent replicas of 1 million unique cDNA reads from the same blood draw. To track age-related changes in TCR beta repertoire diversity, the study relied on deep sequencing normalized with unique cDNA molecular identifiers. The donors were divided into four age groups: young (average around 16 years), middle-aged (about 40), aged (about 56) and long-lived (roughly 82). To avoid experimental bias, donors of different ages were spread randomly across the sequencing lanes.

At the junction V is shortened by 4 bases and J by 2 bases, with 12 bases in between. The germline V gene (reference sequence) sets CDR1 to SGHAT and CDR2 to FQDESV. The CDR3, cysteine through phenylalanine, is 14 amino acids long. The entry retains the CDR3 DNA only, 42 bases that are in frame from base 1. General study outcomes and caveats: The CMV infection status of donors was not known, potentially confounding age-related changes in expanded clonotypes. A strong correlation was found between observed TCR beta diversity and the percentage of naive T cells measured by flow cytometry. Estimates of total diversity from one million sequenced T cells were regarded as lower bounds and underestimates. Observed TCR beta diversity per million T cells fell roughly linearly with age, and a significant reduction was already apparent by age around 40. Since profiling was done on bulk unsorted PBMCs, naive and antigen-experienced compartments could not be conclusively compared. Compared with the aged group, the long-lived group had more naive CD4+ T cells, fewer expanded clones and increased TCR diversity, suggesting age selection.

Donors were approximately 42 systemically healthy Caucasian individuals from Russia aged about 6 to 100 years. Each donor gave ten milliliters of peripheral blood, collected into EDTA-treated Vacutainer tubes. Ficoll-Paque density-gradient centrifugation was used to isolate PBMCs, with at least 7 million per sample. Total RNA, at least 6 micrograms per sample, was extracted from PBMCs with Trizol reagent. For every donor, an aliquot of PBMCs went through flow cytometry to measure the percentages of naive CD45RAhigh/CD27high T cells. The library was obtained by 5' RACE. Instrument used: Illumina HiSeq 2500. The second PCR ran for roughly 7 to 12 cycles and used a J-beta primer mix along with a sample-barcoded 5' primer. A unique molecular identifier was introduced onto each TCR beta cDNA molecule by a template-switch 5' adaptor carrying 12 random nucleotides. At least 3 million CDR3-containing paired-end reads were obtained from each sample. First-strand cDNA synthesis was performed from all RNA using the Mint cDNA synthesis kit, with priming by a TRBC-specific oligonucleotide. All cDNA was treated with uracil-DNA glycosylase and then went through a first 18-cycle PCR with the universal primers M1SS and BC2_uni_R. Per the authors' processing: Normalization of each sample was performed by random selection of 1 million high-quality reads, each carrying a distinct molecular identifier. Reads with shared molecular identifiers were discarded instead of being binned into consensus sequences. MiTCR, run with a Q25 quality threshold and the strictest error-elimination algorithm, handled CDR3 identification, clonotype clustering and error correction. A nonparametric unseen species model using Euler transformation provided a lower-bound estimate of total TCR beta diversity. In TCRdb, the public reads were trimmed at Q25 with fastp and aligned with MiXCR, with productive beta chains retained. Rows with a matching CDR3 protein are joined into one entry that keeps the most common DNA and genes. The V and J calls and clone size come from TCRdb's table, not from the authors' own analysis. In all, the sample holds roughly 800,000 distinct CDR3 sequences, and 58% of those were seen once. The top ten clones comprise approximately 23% of the sample.

The chain is made from TRBV11-1 and TRBJ2-7; the best D guess is TRBD2, with 6 bases matching. This TCR was recovered from a man aged 30 to 39 in good health. The sequenced sample was blood. The nucleotides are TGTGCCAGCAGCTCCGGGACTGGGACCTACGAGCAGTACTTC. This translates into CASSSGTGTYEQYF.